The T cell receptor (beta chain) under discussion was sequenced for a study of blood T cell repertoires in COVID-19. This clone was detected only once. Sequenced by immunoSEQ multiplex PCR; TCRdb stores in-frame clones only, minus some. The table includes approximately 88,000 clones, around 82% detected once. The sequenced material came from peripheral blood. This TCR was recovered from a man in his fifties or sixties who had recovered from COVID-19.

The CDR3 sequence: CASTPQGGTYEQYF. CDR3 coding DNA: TGTGCCAGCACACCCCAGGGTGGAACCTACGAGCAGTACTTC. V usage is TRBV7-2 and J usage is TRBJ2-7; possible D gene TRBD1, 5 bases. The germline gives CDR1 SGHTA, CDR2 FQGNSA. V lost 7 bases, J lost 2 bases, and 15 bases lay in between. This CDR3 has 14 amino acids.